This TCR beta chain is from a study of cytomegalovirus exposure and HLA in healthy donors. In the PCR, 60 Vbeta and 13 Jbeta primers were used. Profiled with immunoSEQ multiplex PCR; TCRdb holds only in-frame clones, not every one. The data hold around 120,000 clones, with around 76% observed a single time. Likely unrecorded immune exposures existed in these nominally healthy donors. This clone has a single count. Its specificity is not known. Findings and limits, study-wide: It was shown in a later analysis that HLA-associated TCR beta chains were more clonally expanded than other, equally common chains.

Germline V CDR1 and CDR2: SEHNR, FQNEAQ (reference sequence). The V gene end was trimmed by 1 base and the J gene end by 4 bases; junction bases not matched to a gene: 0. The CDR3 consists of 13 residues. Sequencing was carried out using PBMCs. The gene calls are TRBV7-9 and TRBJ1-1; 7 nucleotides match TRBD1. The sequence came from a man in his sixties in good health and CMV-seropositive. The CDR3 DNA follows: TGTGCCAGCAGCTTAGGACAGGGCACTGAAGCTTTCTTT. It codes for CASSLGQGTEAFF.